The present entry profiles one T cell receptor beta chain with its context. Sequencing was performed with immunoSEQ multiplex PCR; in TCRdb, only in-frame clones are kept and a portion is missing. Of 300,000 to 350,000 clones listed, around 90% are singletons. With V trimmed by 3 bases and J by 4 bases, 2 bases remained unmatched. The CDR3 is made up of 15 amino acids. CDR1 MDHEN and CDR2 SYDVKM come from the germline V gene. The data stem from a study of blood T cell repertoires in COVID-19. Grouping used clinical history reported by participants in a survey and questionnaire. This chain uses TRBV28 with TRBJ2-2, with 10 bases aligning to TRBD1. This clonotype was sampled from a man aged 25 to 40 who had recovered from COVID-19. Input material: PBMCs or T cells enriched from blood (not recorded which). The CDR3 loop is CASSLTGGSTGELFF. CDR3 nucleotides: TGTGCCAGCAGTTTGACAGGGGGCAGCACCGGGGAGCTGTTTTTT.